Given below is one T cell receptor (beta chain) in context. This receptor's antigen is unknown. Base quality data are lacking; no much larger clone is found one base away. Unmatched junction bases come to 14, with V trimmed by 0 bases and J by 4 bases. Including the terminal cysteine and phenylalanine, the CDR3 comprises 19 residues. Only the CDR3 DNA is retained, 57 bases long and in frame from the first base. The germline V gene encodes CDR1 SGHVS and CDR2 FNYEAQ. The data stem from a study of blood T cell repertoires in COVID-19 (dated by TCRdb to 2018 to 2021). Broadly, across the study: Samples covering the acute and convalescent phases of COVID-19 were provided by collaborators in the United States, Italy and Spain. The material from the prospective study consisted of cDNA or gDNA derived from T cells, B-cell-depleted T cells, or PBMCs. Deeply sampled blood TCRbeta repertoires from subjects exposed to, actively infected with, or recovered from COVID-19 were included in the dataset. The repertoires were released in a freely available public database meant as a resource for research on the immune response to SARS-CoV-2. Samples were obtained from the ongoing ImmuneRACE study (first 160 participants) and from over a thousand subjects provided by 6 global collaborators. Sample metadata almost always included a de-identified subject ID, COVID-19 status, age in years and sex. HLA class I and class II types, where available, came from metadata supplied by the sample provider rather than from assay-based typing.

Participants in the prospective study were aged roughly 18 to 89 years, lived in about two dozen United States geographic areas, and enrolled through a virtual design. Cohort assignment in the prospective study relied on participant-reported clinical history from a screening survey and a study questionnaire. In the prospective study, mobile phlebotomists collected whole blood, serum and a nasopharyngeal or oropharyngeal swab from each participant. Additional blood draws and questionnaires over an approximately two-month period could optionally be provided by prospective study participants. Before DNA extraction, prospective study blood samples were shipped either frozen or at room temperature. The full study reports these points: How much clinical and demographic metadata was included differed by source and by participant, and the metadata was provided uncurated.

The immunoSEQ Assay, a bias-controlled multiplex PCR, was used to amplify TCRbeta CDR3 regions from genomic DNA. Under the source paper's analysis protocol: The number of nucleated cells in each sample was estimated from the amplification of reference gene primers within the assay. To quantify the absolute abundance of each unique TCRbeta CDR3 rearrangement, sequence reads were collapsed and filtered. For each sample, productive Simpson clonality was calculated as the square root of Simpson's diversity index across productive rearrangements. TCRdb retrieved this table from immuneACCESS and kept in-frame rearrangements only. Not all clones are present; in checked studies, unresolved V genes account for under half, and no reason is known for the remainder. For V, J and clone size, that table is used; D and trimming come from the DNA. In this sample the table shows almost 400,000 clones, 85% to 90% of which occur a single time. Over 0.9% of the sample is held by the ten biggest clonotypes.

The V and J segments used are TRBV7-6 and TRBJ2-5; 10 central bases correspond to TRBD2. The sequence derives from a woman in her thirties with acute COVID-19. What was sequenced was PBMCs or T cells enriched from blood (not recorded which). The base sequence is TGTGCCAGCAGCTTAGCGGGACCTACGGGGCTAGCGGGGGTAGAGACCCAGTACTTC. The translation is CASSLAGPTGLAGVETQYF.